Shown below are 5 T cell receptor beta chains from a single sample sequenced in a study of CD8+CD57+ T cells in acquired aplastic anemia. TCR beta VDJ and CDR3 were profiled, and genomic DNA was the template. TCRdb re-called the reads with MiXCR, one entry per CDR3 protein. The sample yields around 200,000 distinct CDR3 sequences, roughly half seen once. The sample was sorted CD4+, CD8+, or CD8+CD57+ T cells (not recorded which) from PBMCs. These receptors originate from a human donor in good health, serving as a control.

This clonotype has at least ten counts. CDR3 coding DNA: TGTGCCAGCAGCCCCGACCTCCGGGTGCCAAATTCACCCCTCCACTTT. Encoded protein: CASSPDLRVPNSPLHF. V and J are TRBV7-2 and TRBJ1-6; D is unclear. Deletions cut 5 bases from V and 7 bases from J, with 18 bases between. Germline values: CDR1 SGHTA, CDR2 FQGNSA. This CDR3 comprises 16 residues.

The rearrangement uses TRBV7-3 and TRBJ2-5, with a weak D call TRBD2 (5 bases). The germline V and J ends were trimmed by 5 bases and 4 bases, with 11 bases remaining between them. Germline V gene sequence: CDR1 SGHTA, CDR2 FQGTGA. This CDR3 region has 13 residues. The CDR3 nucleotides are TGTGCCAGCAGCATCTGGACTGCAGAGACCCAGTACTTC. Its translation is CASSIWTAETQYF.

The chain uses TRBV2 and TRBJ2-1; no clear D gene. Per germline, CDR1 SNHLY and CDR2 FYNNEI. The ends were cut back, 7 bases at V and 6 bases at J, with 13 bases in the middle. The CDR3 is 13 amino acids. CDR3 loop: CASKVTFGNEQFF. The CDR3, as DNA: TGTGCCAGCAAAGTGACTTTTGGCAATGAGCAGTTCTTC.

The chain carries TRBV5-6 and TRBJ1-4; a weak D match, TRBD1 (6 bases). CDR3 length equals 14 residues. V was clipped by 3 bases and J by 8 bases, with 14 bases between them. The germline gives CDR1 SGHDT, CDR2 YYEEEE. CDR3 sequence reads: CASSWNGGGEKLFF. CDR3 DNA: TGTGCCAGCAGCTGGAACGGGGGCGGGGAAAAACTGTTTTTT.

The V and J genes are TRBV6-2 or TRBV6-3 and TRBJ1-1; D gene ambiguous. V lost 5 bases to trimming and J lost 1 base, with 11 bases between them. The CDR3 sequence is 14 residues long. Germline V gives CDR1 MNHEY, CDR2 SVGEGT. The CDR3 sequence: CASSPLRGNTEAFF. As DNA, the CDR3 is TGTGCCAGCAGTCCCCTGCGAGGGAACACTGAAGCTTTCTTT.